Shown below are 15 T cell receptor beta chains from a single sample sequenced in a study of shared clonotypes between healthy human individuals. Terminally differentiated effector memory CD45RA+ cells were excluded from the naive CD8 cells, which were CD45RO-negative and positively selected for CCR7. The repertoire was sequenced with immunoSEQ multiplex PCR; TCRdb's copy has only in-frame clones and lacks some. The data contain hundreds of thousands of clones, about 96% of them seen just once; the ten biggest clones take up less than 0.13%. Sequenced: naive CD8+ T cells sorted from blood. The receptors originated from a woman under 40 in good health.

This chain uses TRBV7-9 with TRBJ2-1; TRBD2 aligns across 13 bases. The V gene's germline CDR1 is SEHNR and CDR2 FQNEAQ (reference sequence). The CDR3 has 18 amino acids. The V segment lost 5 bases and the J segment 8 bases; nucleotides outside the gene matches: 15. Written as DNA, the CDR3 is TGTGCCAGCAGCCCCGGGACTAGCGGGAATTTATTGGTGGATGAGCAGTTCTTC. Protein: CASSPGTSGNLLVDEQFF. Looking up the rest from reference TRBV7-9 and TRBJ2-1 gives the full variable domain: DTGVSQNPRHKITKRGQNVTFRCDPISEHNRLYWYRQTLGQGPEFLTYFQNEAQLEKSRLLSDRFSAERPKGSFSTLEIQRTEQGDSAMYLCASSPGTSGNLLVDEQFFGPGTRLTVL.

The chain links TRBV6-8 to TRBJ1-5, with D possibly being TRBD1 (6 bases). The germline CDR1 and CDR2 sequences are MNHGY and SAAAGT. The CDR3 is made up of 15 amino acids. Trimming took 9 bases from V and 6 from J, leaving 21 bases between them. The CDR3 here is CASLGGAGQAQPQHF. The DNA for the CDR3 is TGTGCCAGTCTTGGGGGGGCGGGGCAGGCTCAGCCCCAGCATTTT.

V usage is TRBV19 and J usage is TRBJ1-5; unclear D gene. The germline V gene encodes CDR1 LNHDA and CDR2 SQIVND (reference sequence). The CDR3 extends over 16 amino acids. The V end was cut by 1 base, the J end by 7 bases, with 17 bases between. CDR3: CASSIVAERVDQPQHF. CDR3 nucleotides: TGTGCCAGTAGTATAGTTGCAGAACGTGTAGACCAGCCCCAGCATTTT.

As DNA, the CDR3 is TGTGCCAGCAGCCGGTCTAATGAGCAGTTCTTC. Translating it yields CASSRSNEQFF. This rearrangement joins TRBV7-8 to TRBJ2-1, with D unclear. The CDR3 extends over 11 amino acids. V was cut by 5 bases and J by 7 bases, with 6 bases left in between. CDR1 is SGHVS, CDR2 FQNEAQ, per germline.

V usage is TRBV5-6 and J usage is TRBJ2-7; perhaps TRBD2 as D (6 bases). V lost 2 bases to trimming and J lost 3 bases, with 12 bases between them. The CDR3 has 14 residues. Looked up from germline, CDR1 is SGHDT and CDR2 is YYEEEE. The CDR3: CASSFSTRYYEQYF. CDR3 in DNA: TGTGCCAGCAGCTTCTCGACTAGGTACTACGAGCAGTACTTC.

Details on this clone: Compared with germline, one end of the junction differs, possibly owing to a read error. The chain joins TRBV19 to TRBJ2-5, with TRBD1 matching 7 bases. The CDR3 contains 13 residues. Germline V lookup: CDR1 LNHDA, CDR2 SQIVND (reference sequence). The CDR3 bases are TGTGCCAGTCTAGGGGGCCCCCAACAGACCCAGTACTTC. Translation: CASLGGPQQTQYF.

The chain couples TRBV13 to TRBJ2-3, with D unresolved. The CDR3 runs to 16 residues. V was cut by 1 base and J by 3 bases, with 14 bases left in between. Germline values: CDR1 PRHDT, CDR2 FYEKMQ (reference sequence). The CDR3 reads CASSLVGNVGTDTQYF. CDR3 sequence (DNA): TGTGCCAGCAGCTTAGTGGGGAACGTAGGTACAGATACGCAGTATTTT.

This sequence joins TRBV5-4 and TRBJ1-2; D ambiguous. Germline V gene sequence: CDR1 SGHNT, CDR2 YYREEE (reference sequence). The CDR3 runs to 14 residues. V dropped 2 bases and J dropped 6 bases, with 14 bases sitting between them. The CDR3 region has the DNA TGTGCCAGCAGCTTCGGGCTCGGGGTGGATGGCTACACCTTC. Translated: CASSFGLGVDGYTF.

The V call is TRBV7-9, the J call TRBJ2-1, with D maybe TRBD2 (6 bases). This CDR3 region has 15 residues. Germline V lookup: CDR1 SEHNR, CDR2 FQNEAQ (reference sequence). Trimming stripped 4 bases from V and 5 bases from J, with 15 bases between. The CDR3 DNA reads TGTGCCAGCAGCTACGATCTAGCGCCTAACAATGAGCAGTTCTTC. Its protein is CASSYDLAPNNEQFF.

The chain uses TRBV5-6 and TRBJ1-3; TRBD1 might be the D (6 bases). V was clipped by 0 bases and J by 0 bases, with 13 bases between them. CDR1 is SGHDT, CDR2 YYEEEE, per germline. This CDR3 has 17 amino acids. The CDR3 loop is CASSLAGGEDSGNTIYF. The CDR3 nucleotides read TGTGCCAGCAGCTTGGCTGGGGGCGAAGACTCTGGAAACACCATATATTTT.

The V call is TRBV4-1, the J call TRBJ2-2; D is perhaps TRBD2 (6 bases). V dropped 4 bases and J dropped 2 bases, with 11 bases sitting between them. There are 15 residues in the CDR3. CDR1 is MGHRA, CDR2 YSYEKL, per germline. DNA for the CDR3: TGCGCCAGCAGCCGGAAACTAGCCAACACCGGGGAGCTGTTTTTT. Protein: CASSRKLANTGELFF.

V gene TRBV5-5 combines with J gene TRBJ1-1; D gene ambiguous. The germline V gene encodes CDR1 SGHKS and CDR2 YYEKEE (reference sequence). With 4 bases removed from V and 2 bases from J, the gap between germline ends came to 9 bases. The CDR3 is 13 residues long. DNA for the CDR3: TGTGCCAGCAGCCTATGGGGTAACACTGAAGCTTTCTTT. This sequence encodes CASSLWGNTEAFF.

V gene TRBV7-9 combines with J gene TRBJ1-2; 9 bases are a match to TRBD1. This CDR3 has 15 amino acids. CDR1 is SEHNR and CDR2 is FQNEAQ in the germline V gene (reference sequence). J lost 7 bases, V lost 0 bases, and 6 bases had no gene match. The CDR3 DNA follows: TGTGCCAGCAGCTTAGCCGGGACAGGGAGAGTTGGCTACACCTTC. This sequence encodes CASSLAGTGRVGYTF.

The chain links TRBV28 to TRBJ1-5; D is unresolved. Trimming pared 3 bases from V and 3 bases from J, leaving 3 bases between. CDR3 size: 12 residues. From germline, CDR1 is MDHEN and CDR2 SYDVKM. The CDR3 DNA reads TGTGCCAGCAGTTTCGACAATCAGCCCCAGCATTTT. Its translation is CASSFDNQPQHF.

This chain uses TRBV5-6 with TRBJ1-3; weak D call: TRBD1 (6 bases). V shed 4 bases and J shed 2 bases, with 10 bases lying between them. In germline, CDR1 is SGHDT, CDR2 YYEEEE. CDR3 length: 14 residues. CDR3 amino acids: CASSIQGTGNTIYF. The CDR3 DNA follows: TGTGCCAGCAGCATACAGGGAACTGGAAACACCATATATTTT. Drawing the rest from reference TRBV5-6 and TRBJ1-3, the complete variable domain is DAGVTQSPTHLIKTRGQQVTLRCSPKSGHDTVSWYQQALGQGPQFIFQYYEEEERQRGNFPDRFSGHQFPNYSSELNVNALLLGDSALYLCASSIQGTGNTIYFGEGSWLTVV.